This T cell receptor (beta chain) was sequenced for a study of blood T cell repertoires in COVID-19. Study overall: Samples came from the United States, Italy and Spain, spanning acute and convalescent COVID-19. The analysed material was cDNA or gDNA that came from T cells, B-cell-depleted T cells, or PBMCs.

Trimming cost V 3 bases and J 3 bases, with 11 bases left between them. The CDR3 has 15 amino acids. CDR1 SEHNR and CDR2 FQNEAQ come from the germline V gene (reference sequence). Per the original methods: Amplification of reference gene primers was used by the study to estimate nucleated cell counts. Assay used: immunoSEQ multiplex PCR; TCRdb lists only in-frame clones, some missing. For V, J and clone size, that table is used; D and trimming come from the DNA. Of roughly 260,000 clones listed, 88% are singletons. The sequence was obtained from a man in his sixties who had recovered from COVID-19. The chain employs TRBV7-9 and TRBJ1-4; D is ambiguous. The sample consisted of peripheral blood. This chain's CDR3 is CASSFGRGANEKLFF. The CDR3 DNA follows: TGTGCCAGCAGCTTCGGGAGAGGAGCTAATGAAAAACTGTTTTTT.